This TCR beta chain comes out of a study of blood T cell repertoires in COVID-19. Study-level information: T cells, B-cell-depleted T cells, or PBMCs provided the cDNA or gDNA that served as material.

Per the authors' pipeline: Reference gene primer amplification yielded estimated nucleated cell counts. Profiling relied on immunoSEQ multiplex PCR, and the TCRdb table lists in-frame clones only, not all of them. The V and J calls and clone size were taken over from that table, and D and trimming were inferred from the DNA. The profile shows about 200,000 clones, 75% to 85% of them singletons. This CDR3 contains 12 residues. Per germline, CDR1 SNHLY and CDR2 FYNNEI. V was clipped by 6 bases and J by 4 bases; unmatched bases: 2. The chain is built from TRBV2 and TRBJ2-5; 7 nucleotides align to TRBD1. Sequenced: peripheral blood. This sequence originates from a woman of 80 years or more with COVID-19, enrolled during active disease. The DNA of the CDR3 is TGTGCCAGCAGCACAGGGGTAGAGACCCAGTACTTC. Translated, it gives CASSTGVETQYF.